What follows are 18 T cell receptor beta chains derived from one specimen sequenced in a study of cytomegalovirus exposure and HLA in healthy donors. The PCR used 60 Vbeta and 13 Jbeta primers. The data were produced by immunoSEQ multiplex PCR, yet TCRdb's version contains in-frame clones alone and is incomplete. The sample comprises about 140,000 clones, roughly four fifths of which are singletons, and 1.4% to 1.5% rests with the top ten. Sequenced material: PBMCs. Source of these receptors: a young man in good health and CMV-seropositive.

This chain links TRBV28 with TRBJ2-7; TRBD1 matches 7 bases. CDR1 is MDHEN, CDR2 SYDVKM, per germline. Unmatched junction bases numbered 9, after V lost 6 bases and J lost 1 base. CDR3 size: 15 residues. CDR3 loop: CASRTQGRSSYEQYF. The CDR3 nucleotides read TGTGCCAGCAGAACACAGGGGCGTTCTTCCTACGAGCAGTACTTC.

This clone was seen many times. The rearrangement links TRBV5-5 to TRBJ1-6; tentative D call: TRBD1 (6 bases). CDR1 is SGHKS, CDR2 YYEKEE, per germline (reference sequence). The ends were cut back, 0 bases at V and 4 bases at J, with 11 bases in the middle. CDR3 length: 16 residues. CDR3 loop: CASSLGHRVYNSPLHF. In DNA, the CDR3 is TGTGCCAGCAGCTTGGGCCACAGGGTATATAATTCACCCCTCCACTTT.

The CDR3 loop is CASRDRSSLNTEAFF. CDR3 nucleotides: TGTGCCAGCAGGGACAGGAGTTCACTGAACACTGAAGCTTTCTTT. The chain recombines TRBV6-5 with TRBJ1-1, with 7 nucleotides matching TRBD1. V gave up 6 bases and J gave up 0 bases; unmatched junction bases: 7. CDR1 is MNHEY, CDR2 SVGAGI, per germline. CDR3 length: 15 amino acids.

This sequence joins TRBV27 and TRBJ2-7; a weak D match, TRBD1 (5 bases). Trimming pared 7 bases from V and 8 bases from J, leaving 21 bases between. The CDR3 length is 14 residues. The germline V gene has CDR1 MNHEY and CDR2 SMNVEV (reference sequence). This CDR3 reads CASTAVQGRFKQYF. For the CDR3, the DNA is TGTGCCAGCACCGCCGTGCAGGGAAGATTCAAGCAGTACTTC.

The chain carries TRBV29-1 and TRBJ2-3; D remains ambiguous. The CDR3 is 10 residues long. Trimming removed 8 bases from V and 2 bases from J, with 5 bases in between. Germline V gives CDR1 SQVTM, CDR2 ANQGSEA. CDR3 sequence: CSSSTDTQYF. The CDR3, as DNA: TGCAGCTCCTCCACAGATACGCAGTATTTT.

The chain links TRBV23-1 to TRBJ2-7; TRBD1 matches at 7 bases. TRBV23-1 counts as an open reading frame of uncertain function. V was clipped by 1 base and J by 5 bases; unmatched bases: 5. The CDR3 covers 14 residues. The CDR3 DNA reads as TGCGCCAGCAGTCAATTCAGGGGGACCCACGAGCAGTACTTC. Protein sequence: CASSQFRGTHEQYF.

This clone was detected a few times. V is TRBV4-2 and J is TRBJ2-3, with 12 bases that match TRBD2. The CDR3 runs 15 residues. Germline V CDR1 and CDR2: LGHNA, YNFKEQ. V lost 1 base to trimming and J lost 4 bases; unmatched junction nucleotides: 0. DNA for the CDR3: TGTGCCAGCAGCCAAGGACTAGCGGGGGCAGATACGCAGTATTTT. This sequence encodes CASSQGLAGADTQYF.

This clone was observed once. This chain connects TRBV9 to TRBJ1-4, with TRBD1 as a possible D gene (5 bases). The CDR3 is 14 residues long. Trimming took off 5 bases at V and 11 bases at J, with 19 bases between the two ends. Germline V CDR1 and CDR2: SGDLS, YYNGEE. CDR3 protein: CASRSRDSGGKLFF. In DNA, the CDR3 is TGTGCCAGCAGGTCGCGGGACTCTGGGGGGAAACTGTTTTTT. The complete variable domain, with remaining parts taken from reference TRBV9 and TRBJ1-4, reads DSGVTQTPKHLITATGQRVTLRCSPRSGDLSVYWYQQSLDQGLQFLIQYYNGEERAKGNILERFSAQQFPDLHSELNLSSLELGDSALYFCASRSRDSGGKLFFGSGTQLSVL.

The chain carries TRBV6-5 and TRBJ1-6; 7 bases are shared with TRBD1. CDR1 and CDR2 (germline): MNHEY, SVGAGI. V lost 8 bases to trimming and J lost 10 bases; unmatched junction nucleotides: 14. The CDR3 spans 15 residues. The CDR3 protein is CASGEQGPNWSPLHF. CDR3 nucleotide sequence: TGTGCCAGCGGAGAACAGGGGCCTAATTGGTCACCCCTCCACTTT.

This clone was picked up a small number of times. At the DNA level, this CDR3 is encoded by other sequences in the same sample as well. The chain links TRBV7-3 to TRBJ1-1, with unresolved D. V was trimmed by 3 bases and J by 2 bases, leaving 7 bases between them. The germline gives CDR1 SGHTA, CDR2 FQGTGA. The CDR3 spans 13 residues. CDR3 DNA: TGTGCCAGCAGCTTTACAGTAAACACTGAAGCTTTCTTT. Protein: CASSFTVNTEAFF. Variable domain in full (rest from reference TRBV7-3 and TRBJ1-1): GAGVSQTPSNKVTEKGKYVELRCDPISGHTALYWYRQSLGQGPEFLIYFQGTGAADDSGLPNDRFFAVRPEGSVSTLKIQRTERGDSAVYLCASSFTVNTEAFFGQGTRLTVV.

This chain uses TRBV9 with TRBJ2-1; the D gene is possibly TRBD2 (5 bases). Looked up from germline, CDR1 is SGDLS and CDR2 is YYNGEE. Trimming stripped 1 base from V and 1 base from J, with 9 bases between. CDR3 size: 15 residues. The CDR3 protein is CASSVNGISYNEQFF. In nucleotides, the CDR3 is TGTGCCAGCAGCGTAAACGGGATTTCCTACAATGAGCAGTTCTTC. Full variable domain (remainder filled in from reference TRBV9 and TRBJ2-1): DSGVTQTPKHLITATGQRVTLRCSPRSGDLSVYWYQQSLDQGLQFLIQYYNGEERAKGNILERFSAQQFPDLHSELNLSSLELGDSALYFCASSVNGISYNEQFFGPGTRLTVL.

This chain joins TRBV6-5 and TRBJ2-5, with 10 nucleotides matching TRBD2. This CDR3 is built from 14 residues. With 10 bases clipped from V and 5 bases from J, the junction kept 10 bases outside the gene matches. Germline-derived CDR1 and CDR2 are MNHEY and SVGAGI. The CDR3 DNA is TGTGCCACCCGACTTACTAGCGGGGTCGAGACCCAGTACTTC. Translated, it gives CATRLTSGVETQYF.

The chain combines TRBV5-4 with TRBJ2-5, with 9 bases that match TRBD1. From germline, CDR1 is SGHNT and CDR2 YYREEE (reference sequence). The V and J ends lost 2 bases and 4 bases, in that order; junction bases with no gene match: 6. This CDR3 spans 15 amino acids. The CDR3 bases are TGTGCCAGCAGCTTCCCACAGGGGGCAAGAGAGACCCAGTACTTC. Translating it yields CASSFPQGARETQYF. Using reference TRBV5-4 and TRBJ2-5 for the parts outside the CDR3, the full variable domain is ETGVTQSPTHLIKTRGQQVTLRCSSQSGHNTVSWYQQALGQGPQFIFQYYREEENGRGNFPPRFSGLQFPNYSSELNVNALELDDSALYLCASSFPQGARETQYFGPGTRLLVL.

The chain recombines TRBV27 with TRBJ1-2; D gene uncertain. V was clipped by 1 base and J by 0 bases, with 9 bases between them. This CDR3 spans 15 amino acids. Germline CDR1 and CDR2: MNHEY and SMNVEV (reference sequence). The CDR3, as DNA: TGTGCCAGCAGTTTATGGTCCGGAGCTAACTATGGCTACACCTTC. It is translated as CASSLWSGANYGYTF.

The chain employs TRBV7-9 and TRBJ2-7; 14 bases are shared with TRBD2. The CDR3 is made up of 17 amino acids. Per the germline V gene, CDR1 is SEHNR and CDR2 is FQNEAQ (reference sequence). V trimming: 3 bases; J trimming: 5 bases; junction bases outside the gene matches: 9. CDR3 sequence (DNA): TGTGCCAGCAGCTTCGGGACTAGCGGGAGAAGGGTAGACGAGCAGTACTTC. This translates into CASSFGTSGRRVDEQYF.

This sequence joins TRBV2 and TRBJ2-7; TRBD1 agrees at 7 bases. The germline gives CDR1 SNHLY, CDR2 FYNNEI. The CDR3 covers 14 residues. V shed 7 bases and J 5 bases; nucleotides not matched to a gene: 11. The CDR3 reads CASKRGLFSDEQYF. Written as DNA, the CDR3 is TGTGCCAGCAAGAGGGGGCTATTCTCGGACGAGCAGTACTTC. Drawing the rest from reference TRBV2 and TRBJ2-7, the complete variable domain is EPEVTQTPSHQVTQMGQEVILRCVPISNHLYFYWYRQILGQKVEFLVSFYNNEISEKSEIFDDQFSVERPDGSNFTLKIRSTKLEDSAMYFCASKRGLFSDEQYFGPGTRLTVT.

This clone was detected only a few times. The rearrangement uses TRBV6-1 and TRBJ1-5, with D possibly TRBD1 on 6 matching bases. With 5 bases removed from V and 4 bases from J, the gap between germline ends came to 9 bases. The CDR3 consists of 13 residues. The germline CDR1 and CDR2 sequences are MNHNS and SASEGT. This CDR3 is CASSYTGNQPQHF. The CDR3 coding sequence is TGTGCCAGCAGTTATACAGGGAATCAGCCCCAGCATTTT.

The genes are TRBV6-4 and TRBJ1-5, with D hard to call. V gave up 5 bases and J gave up 6 bases, with 17 bases separating them. The germline CDR1 and CDR2 sequences are MRHNA and SNTAGT. The CDR3 totals 15 residues. CDR3: CASSLSKEQSQPQHF. The DNA for the CDR3 is TGTGCCAGCAGTCTATCAAAGGAACAGTCTCAGCCCCAGCATTTT.